This paragraph covers one T cell receptor (beta chain) sequence. These data belong to a study of T-cell reconstitution after alpha-beta-depleted transplantation in children. The TCRbeta library was prepared with unique molecular identifiers. TCRdb called the PCR reads again in MiXCR, with one record for every CDR3 protein. This sample yields around 200,000 distinct CDR3 sequences, of which 6.5% to 7.5% are seen a single time; 3% to 3.5% belongs to the top ten. The V end lost 6 bases, the J end lost 0 bases, and 10 bases lay between the germline ends. The CDR3 extends over 15 amino acids. Germline CDR1 SGDLS, CDR2 YYNGEE.

The receptor's source is a human donor who donated a stem cell graft to a child with Wiskott-Aldrich syndrome. The sequencing here drew on PBMCs from the stem cell graft donor, taken from the stem cell graft. The V call is TRBV9, the J call TRBJ1-6, with D possibly TRBD1 on 5 matching bases. The CDR3: CASTAGDSYNSPLHF. The DNA for the CDR3 is TGTGCCAGCACGGCGGGGGACTCCTATAATTCACCCCTCCACTTT.